Described below is a single T cell receptor beta chain sequence and its context. Clones were sequenced by immunoSEQ multiplex PCR, and TCRdb holds only the in-frame ones, with some missing. The sample has about 280,000 clones, around 85% seen once. These data belong to a study of blood T cell repertoires in COVID-19. CDR3 length equals 12 residues. Trimming removed 6 bases from V and 8 bases from J; junction bases left unmatched: 6. Germline V CDR1 and CDR2: MNHEY, SVGAGI. V usage is TRBV6-5 and J usage is TRBJ1-2; 7 nucleotides line up with TRBD1. The sample was peripheral blood. This clonotype originated in a woman aged 25 to 39 who had recovered from COVID-19. CDR3 loop: CASSQGVGGYTF. The CDR3 DNA follows: TGTGCCAGCAGCCAGGGGGTCGGGGGCTACACCTTC.